A single sample gave rise to the 13 T cell receptor beta chains below, sequenced in a study of Tregs in tolerant kidney transplant recipients. TCRdb's copy holds only in-frame clones and misses some; the assay was immunoSEQ multiplex PCR. The sample yields some 65,000 clones, over 80% seen once. The source material was CD4+ T cells from blood. These receptors originate from a human donor in good health.

This rearrangement joins TRBV27 to TRBJ2-1; the D is unclear. CDR3 length equals 18 residues. The germline V gene has CDR1 MNHEY and CDR2 SMNVEV (reference sequence). With 4 bases removed from V and 0 bases from J, the gap between germline ends came to 19 bases. The CDR3 here is CASSSLWARRSSYNEQFF. For the CDR3, the DNA is TGTGCCAGCAGTTCGTTGTGGGCTCGGCGGAGCTCCTACAATGAGCAGTTCTTC.

The chain links TRBV9 to TRBJ1-2, with 8 positions matching TRBD1. The CDR3 consists of 13 residues. With 7 bases clipped from V and 1 base from J, the junction kept 3 bases outside the gene matches. CDR1 is SGDLS and CDR2 is YYNGEE in the germline V gene. The CDR3 loop reads CASGTGNNYGYTF. The CDR3 nucleotides are TGTGCCAGCGGGACAGGTAATAACTATGGCTACACCTTC.

This rearrangement joins TRBV4-1 to TRBJ2-3, with 8 bases that match TRBD2. With V trimmed by 3 bases and J by 2 bases, 7 bases remained unmatched. Looked up from germline, CDR1 is MGHRA and CDR2 is YSYEKL. The CDR3 loop spans 16 amino acids. This CDR3 reads CASSQFRGGDTDTQYF. The CDR3 DNA sequence: TGCGCCAGCAGCCAGTTCCGGGGGGGGGACACAGATACGCAGTATTTT.

This chain joins TRBV6-5 and TRBJ2-5, with a weak D call TRBD2 (6 bases). Germline CDR1 and CDR2: MNHEY and SVGAGI. V was trimmed by 6 bases and J by 1 base, leaving 15 bases between them. The CDR3 length is 15 residues. The CDR3 nucleotides read TGTGCCAGCAGCCGACTAGTTCGGGGCCAAGAGACCCAGTACTTC. Protein product: CASSRLVRGQETQYF.

V is TRBV7-3 and J is TRBJ2-1, with 12 bases matching TRBD2. The CDR3 runs to 14 residues. Germline V CDR1 and CDR2: SGHTA, FQGTGA. The V gene end was trimmed by 4 bases and the J gene end by 9 bases; junction bases not matched to a gene: 4. The CDR3 region is CASSSTSGGFEQFF. The CDR3 DNA follows: TGTGCCAGCAGCTCGACTAGCGGGGGATTTGAGCAGTTCTTC.

The chain is built from TRBV18 and TRBJ2-3; TRBD2 matches at 11 bases. Germline V gene data show CDR1 as KGHSH and CDR2 as LQKENI. V lost 4 bases, J lost 1 base, and 10 bases stayed unmatched. The CDR3 spans 18 residues. Here the CDR3 reads CASSLGLAGGLRTDTQYF. In nucleotides, the CDR3 is TGTGCCAGCTCACTGGGTCTAGCGGGGGGACTACGCACAGATACGCAGTATTTT.

The chain joins TRBV15 to TRBJ1-3; D is unresolved. Germline CDR1 LNHNV, CDR2 YYDKDF (reference sequence). V lost 0 bases and J lost 5, with 8 bases in between. The CDR3 has 14 residues. The DNA for the CDR3 is TGTGCCACCAGCAGAGACCCCATTAGAAACACCATATATTTT. It specifies CATSRDPIRNTIYF.

V and J are TRBV7-3 and TRBJ2-6; D is unclear. Germline assignment: CDR1 SGHTA and CDR2 FQGTGA. V lost 1 base and J 1 base, leaving 2 bases between the germline ends. The CDR3 runs 14 residues. The CDR3 protein is CASSLMSGANVLTF. The CDR3, as DNA: TGTGCCAGCAGCTTAATGTCTGGGGCCAACGTCCTGACTTTC.

The chain has TRBV5-1 and TRBJ2-1; possible D gene TRBD1, 7 bases. V lost 4 bases and J 4 bases, leaving 18 bases between the germline ends. The length of the CDR3 is 16 residues. Germline values: CDR1 SGHRS, CDR2 YFSETQ. The CDR3 loop reads CASSNQQGRLYNEQFF. The CDR3, as DNA: TGCGCCAGCAGCAACCAACAGGGGAGGTTGTACAATGAGCAGTTCTTC.

J is TRBJ2-7 and V is TRBV27; 7 nucleotides line up with TRBD1. The V gene's germline CDR1 is MNHEY and CDR2 SMNVEV (reference sequence). With V trimmed by 3 bases and J by 3 bases, 5 bases remained unmatched. The CDR3 has 14 residues. CDR3: CASSLGQINYEQYF. DNA of the CDR3: TGTGCCAGCAGTTTGGGACAGATAAACTACGAGCAGTACTTC.

This sequence joins TRBV28 and TRBJ2-1, with 7 bases lining up with TRBD2. Unmatched junction bases numbered 12, after V lost 8 bases and J lost 8 bases. The length of the CDR3 is 14 residues. CDR1 and CDR2 from the germline V gene are MDHEN and SYDVKM. The CDR3 sequence is CASRAGLRSYEQFF. CDR3 coding DNA: TGTGCCAGCCGAGCGGGACTCCGGTCCTATGAGCAGTTCTTC.

The chain couples TRBV11-2 to TRBJ2-5, with 8 bases fitting TRBD1. In germline, CDR1 is SGHAT, CDR2 FQNNGV. Trimming at V came to 0 bases and at J to 5 bases, leaving 14 bases not matched to a gene. The CDR3 has 18 residues. CDR3 sequence: CASSLDQIERQGRETQYF. CDR3 sequence (DNA): TGTGCCAGCAGCTTAGATCAAATCGAAAGACAGGGGCGGGAGACCCAGTACTTC.

This clone has a single count. V gene TRBV30 combines with J gene TRBJ1-2; D is possibly TRBD1 (5 bases). The ends were cut back, 2 bases at V and 4 bases at J, with 11 bases in the middle. The CDR3 contains 13 residues. The germline V gene encodes CDR1 GTSNPN and CDR2 SVGIG (reference sequence). The CDR3 loop reads CAWSLGQPYGYTF. The DNA of the CDR3 is TGTGCCTGGAGTTTGGGGCAGCCCTATGGCTACACCTTC. Drawing the rest from reference TRBV30 and TRBJ1-2, the complete variable domain is SQTIHQWPATLVQPVGSPLSLECTVEGTSNPNLYWYRQAAGRGLQLLFYSVGIGQISSEVPQNLSASRPQDRQFILSSKKLLLSDSGFYLCAWSLGQPYGYTFGSGTRLTVV.